These 27 T cell receptor beta chains share one sample of origin, sequenced in a study of blood T cell repertoires in COVID-19. Sequencing used immunoSEQ multiplex PCR; TCRdb keeps in-frame clones, though not all of them. Counted here are 110,000 to 150,000 clones, roughly nine tenths occurring once; the ten biggest clones make up less than 4%. Specimen: peripheral blood. The source of these receptors is a woman aged 60-75 years with active COVID-19.

The CDR3 is CASRTQGVLYGYTF. CDR3 DNA: TGTGCCAGCAGGACCCAAGGGGTTTTGTATGGCTACACCTTC. V is TRBV6-6 and J is TRBJ1-2, with D perhaps matching TRBD1 (5 bases). The germline CDR1 and CDR2 sequences are MNHNY and SVGAGI (reference sequence). The germline V and J ends were trimmed by 6 bases and 5 bases, with 16 bases remaining between them. The CDR3 runs 14 residues.

The rearrangement uses TRBV3-1 (or the pseudogene TRBV3-2) and TRBJ2-4; no definite D call. CDR1 and CDR2 from the germline V gene are LGHDT and YNNKEL (reference sequence). V lost 0 bases and J lost 0, with 12 bases in between. This CDR3 comprises 17 residues. CDR3 sequence (DNA): TGTGCCAGCAGCCAAGAAGTAGACACCCTAGCCAAAAACATTCAGTACTTC. This codes for CASSQEVDTLAKNIQYF.

V gene TRBV7-8 combines with J gene TRBJ1-6; 9 bases fit TRBD1. The CDR3 has 16 amino acids. After removal of 1 base from V and 6 bases from J, the junction contained 4 bases not matched to a gene. Germline CDR1 and CDR2: SGHVS and FQNEAQ. The CDR3 DNA reads as TGTGCCAGCAGCTTAGTACAGGGGGCAGTTAATTCACCCCTCCACTTT. It translates to CASSLVQGAVNSPLHF. Looking up the rest from reference TRBV7-8 and TRBJ1-6 gives the full variable domain: GAGVSQSPRYKVAKRGQDVALRCDPISGHVSLFWYQQALGQGPEFLTYFQNEAQLDKSGLPSDRFFAERPEGSVSTLKIQRTQQEDSAVYLCASSLVQGAVNSPLHFGNGTRLTVT.

The chain recombines TRBV11-2 with TRBJ2-1; the match to TRBD2 covers 7 bases. The CDR3 is made up of 16 amino acids. V was pared by 5 bases and J by 0 bases, with 7 bases of the junction left unmatched. Germline loops: CDR1 SGHAT, CDR2 FQNNGV. The CDR3 reads CASSPSRGSSYNEQFF. The DNA of the CDR3 is TGTGCCAGCAGCCCCTCGCGGGGGAGCTCCTACAATGAGCAGTTCTTC.

The V gene is TRBV5-3, the J gene TRBJ1-4; D is undetermined. TRBV5-3 is annotated as an ORF whose role is uncertain. CDR3 length: 16 residues. Trimming left V 1 base short and J 1 base short, with 11 bases between. CDR3 in DNA: TGTGCCAGAAGCTTGAGACTTACAAGAACTAATGAAAAACTGTTTTTT. Protein: CARSLRLTRTNEKLFF.

The genes are TRBV12-3 or TRBV12-4 and TRBJ1-5; 9 positions agree with TRBD1. The J segment lost 5 bases and the V segment lost 8 bases, leaving 4 bases of the junction unmatched. The CDR3 runs 13 residues. CDR3 loop: CASRRQGDQPQHF. CDR3 bases: TGTGCCAGCCGACGACAGGGGGATCAGCCCCAGCATTTT.

The chain carries TRBV2 and TRBJ2-1; 9 bases are shared with TRBD1. This CDR3 has 15 residues. The ends lost 6 bases at V and 0 bases at J; junction bases unmatched: 3. CDR1 and CDR2 from the germline V gene are SNHLY and FYNNEI. CDR3: CASRPGQGSYNEQFF. The DNA of the CDR3 is TGTGCCAGCAGACCGGGACAGGGCTCCTACAATGAGCAGTTCTTC.

J is TRBJ2-1 and V is TRBV9; 10 bases are a match to TRBD2. V shed 0 bases and J 8 bases; nucleotides not matched to a gene: 8. This CDR3 region has 16 residues. Germline CDR1 SGDLS, CDR2 YYNGEE. CDR3 sequence: CASSVVKAGGTDEQFF. CDR3 coding DNA: TGTGCCAGCAGCGTAGTTAAAGCGGGAGGGACGGATGAGCAGTTCTTC.

This clone was seen a single time. The chain couples TRBV7-2 to TRBJ2-6, with D unresolved. Trimming left V 5 bases short and J 2 bases short, with 13 bases between. The CDR3 runs 16 residues. Germline CDR1 reads SGHTA; CDR2 reads FQGNSA. CDR3 amino acids: CASSQRGATGANVLTF. CDR3 DNA sequence: TGTGCCAGCAGCCAACGAGGAGCTACTGGGGCCAACGTCCTGACTTTC.

The rearrangement joins TRBV6-5 to TRBJ1-2; TRBD1 matches 7 bases. V gave up 2 bases and J gave up 7 bases; unmatched junction bases: 10. CDR1 MNHEY and CDR2 SVGAGI come from the germline V gene. The CDR3 runs 15 residues. Here the CDR3 reads CASSYGLGQPAGYTF. The CDR3 DNA follows: TGTGCCAGCAGTTACGGGCTGGGACAGCCTGCTGGCTACACCTTC.

CDR3 in DNA: TGCAGCGTTATGCGGGAGAATCCCAATGAGCAGTTCTTC. It is translated as CSVMRENPNEQFF. The chain carries TRBV29-1 and TRBJ2-1, with 7 positions matching TRBD2. Germline V CDR1 and CDR2: SQVTM, ANQGSEA. V was clipped by 5 bases and J by 6 bases; unmatched bases: 7. CDR3 length: 13 residues.

V usage is TRBV7-6 and J usage is TRBJ2-1; 16 bases map to TRBD2. This CDR3 is 17 amino acids long. CDR1 and CDR2 from the germline V gene are SGHVS and FNYEAQ. With V trimmed by 6 bases and J by 5 bases, 7 bases remained unmatched. DNA of the CDR3: TGTGCCAGCAGTTCGACCGGGACTAGCGGGAGGGACAATGAGCAGTTCTTC. Encoded protein: CASSSTGTSGRDNEQFF.

The chain has TRBV12-3 or TRBV12-4 and TRBJ2-7; a weak D match, TRBD1 (5 bases). There are 12 residues in the CDR3. The germline V and J ends were trimmed by 2 bases and 6 bases, with 8 bases remaining between them. The DNA of the CDR3 is TGTGCCAGCAGTTTAAGGGGCCTCGAGCAGTACTTC. Translating gives CASSLRGLEQYF.

J is TRBJ2-3 and V is TRBV5-4; 7 nucleotides align to TRBD2. Germline loops: CDR1 SGHNT, CDR2 YYREEE (reference sequence). V shed 4 bases and J 6 bases; nucleotides not matched to a gene: 11. The CDR3 is made up of 15 amino acids. The CDR3 loop reads CASSPRGGARDTQYF. CDR3 sequence (DNA): TGTGCCAGCAGCCCCCGCGGGGGAGCGCGGGATACGCAGTATTTT.

This sequence joins TRBV11-1 and TRBJ1-1, with unresolved D. CDR3 size: 13 residues. Trimming pared 5 bases from V and 0 bases from J, leaving 7 bases between. Looked up from germline, CDR1 is SGHAT and CDR2 is FQDESV (reference sequence). CDR3 loop: CASSPSVNTEAFF. CDR3 sequence (DNA): TGTGCCAGCAGCCCTTCAGTGAACACTGAAGCTTTCTTT. The full variable domain, rest sourced from reference TRBV11-1 and TRBJ1-1, is EAEVAQSPRYKITEKSQAVAFWCDPISGHATLYWYRQILGQGPELLVQFQDESVVDDSQLPKDRFSAERLKGVDSTLKIQPAELGDSAMYLCASSPSVNTEAFFGQGTRLTVV.

V is TRBV5-6 and J is TRBJ1-5; 7 nucleotides match TRBD1. Trimming cost V 1 base and J 7 bases; bases outside gene matches: 8. Germline loops: CDR1 SGHDT, CDR2 YYEEEE. The CDR3 contains 15 residues. For the CDR3, the DNA is TGTGCCAGCAGCTTGAACAGGGGATTGCGGCAGCCCCAGCATTTT. It yields the protein CASSLNRGLRQPQHF.

The genes are TRBV7-9 and TRBJ2-2, with TRBD2 matching 12 bases. Trimming cost V 4 bases and J 8 bases; bases outside gene matches: 14. The CDR3 consists of 18 residues. Per germline, CDR1 SEHNR and CDR2 FQNEAQ (reference sequence). CDR3 protein: CASSSSLGLAGLMGELFF. The CDR3 bases are TGTGCCAGCAGCTCTTCCCTAGGACTAGCGGGACTCATGGGGGAGCTGTTTTTT.

This chain uses TRBV28 with TRBJ2-7; 8 bases fit TRBD2. With 2 bases clipped from V and 2 bases from J, the junction kept 2 bases outside the gene matches. Germline V gene lookup returns CDR1 MDHEN and CDR2 SYDVKM. The CDR3 covers 14 residues. CDR3 nucleotides: TGTGCCAGCAGTTTAGCGGGAGGCCCCTACGAGCAGTACTTC. Protein sequence: CASSLAGGPYEQYF.

The gene calls are TRBV27 and TRBJ2-5; 8 bases map to TRBD2. The germline V gene encodes CDR1 MNHEY and CDR2 SMNVEV (reference sequence). CDR3 length: 16 residues. V trimming: 5 bases; J trimming: 6 bases; junction bases outside the gene matches: 14. CDR3 amino acids: CASSLRGSGMGKTQYF. As DNA, the CDR3 is TGTGCCAGCAGTCTTAGGGGTAGCGGGATGGGGAAGACCCAGTACTTC.

The J gene is TRBJ1-2, the V gene TRBV28, with 8 bases that match TRBD1. Germline CDR1 and CDR2: MDHEN and SYDVKM. The CDR3 is 15 residues long. Trimming removed 3 bases from V and 2 bases from J; junction bases left unmatched: 5. The CDR3 protein is CASSFPTGANYGYTF. In DNA, the CDR3 is TGTGCCAGCAGTTTCCCGACAGGGGCCAACTATGGCTACACCTTC.

The V gene is TRBV7-2, the J gene TRBJ2-3; D gene uncertain. Germline CDR1 SGHTA, CDR2 FQGNSA. The V end was cut by 5 bases, the J end by 2 bases, with 8 bases between. CDR3 length: 13 residues. CDR3 region: CASSRLVTDTQYF. The CDR3 DNA is TGTGCCAGCAGCCGCTTAGTCACAGATACGCAGTATTTT.

V is TRBV6-2 or TRBV6-3 and J is TRBJ1-2, with 7 positions matching TRBD1. V lost 1 base, J lost 0 bases, and 2 bases stayed unmatched. CDR1 and CDR2 from the germline V gene are MNHEY and SVGEGT. CDR3 length: 15 residues. The CDR3 sequence is CASSYLGQPNYGYTF. The DNA of the CDR3 is TGTGCCAGCAGTTACTTGGGACAGCCTAACTATGGCTACACCTTC.

The V gene is TRBV4-3, the J gene TRBJ2-2; D remains unclear. Germline lookup yields CDR1 LGHNA and CDR2 YSLEER. Trimming pared 0 bases from V and 1 base from J, leaving 9 bases between. CDR3 size: 16 residues. The CDR3 spells CASSQDLSRNTGELFF. The CDR3 coding sequence is TGCGCCAGCAGCCAAGATCTTTCCAGGAACACCGGGGAGCTGTTTTTT.

J is TRBJ2-1 and V is TRBV7-8; tentative D call: TRBD2 (5 bases). The V and J ends lost 6 bases and 9 bases respectively, with 21 bases between them. CDR1 SGHVS and CDR2 FQNEAQ come from the germline V gene. This CDR3 comprises 15 residues. This CDR3 is CASSLIATSLSEQFF. The CDR3 DNA is TGTGCCAGCAGTTTGATAGCGACATCCTTAAGTGAGCAGTTCTTC.

V and J are TRBV7-2 and TRBJ1-4; tentative D call: TRBD1 (6 bases). The length of the CDR3 is 15 residues. From germline, CDR1 is SGHTA and CDR2 FQGNSA. V was trimmed by 5 bases and J by 8 bases, leaving 18 bases between them. Here the CDR3 reads CASSPRGGAREKLFF. Written as DNA, the CDR3 is TGTGCCAGCAGCCCGCGGGGGGGCGCGAGGGAAAAACTGTTTTTT.

This clone was picked up one time. J is TRBJ1-5 and V is TRBV30, with no clear D. The CDR3 is 18 residues long. Germline CDR1 is GTSNPN and CDR2 is SVGIG (reference sequence). The V gene lost 2 bases and the J gene lost 4 bases, with 24 bases spanning the gap. The CDR3 protein is CAWSRPATKYEGNQPQHF. CDR3 sequence (DNA): TGTGCCTGGAGTCGTCCGGCGACCAAATACGAGGGAAATCAGCCCCAGCATTTT.

The genes are TRBV5-4 and TRBJ2-3, with D perhaps TRBD1 (6 bases). Germline assignment: CDR1 SGHNT and CDR2 YYREEE (reference sequence). V gave up 4 bases and J gave up 3 bases, with 18 bases separating them. The CDR3 has 16 residues. This chain's CDR3 is CASSPFGGGGTDTQYF. The CDR3 DNA reads as TGTGCCAGCAGCCCCTTTGGTGGGGGCGGGACAGATACGCAGTATTTT.